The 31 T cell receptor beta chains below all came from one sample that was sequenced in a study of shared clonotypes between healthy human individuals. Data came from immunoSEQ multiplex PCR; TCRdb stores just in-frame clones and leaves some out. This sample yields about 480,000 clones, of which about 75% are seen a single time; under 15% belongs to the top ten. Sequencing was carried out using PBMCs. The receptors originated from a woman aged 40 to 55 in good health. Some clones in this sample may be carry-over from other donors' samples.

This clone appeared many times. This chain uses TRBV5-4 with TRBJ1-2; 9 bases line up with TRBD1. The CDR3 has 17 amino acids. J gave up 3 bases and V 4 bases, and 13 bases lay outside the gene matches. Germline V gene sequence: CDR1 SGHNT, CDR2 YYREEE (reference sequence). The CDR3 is CASSRTGAVQPYYGYTF. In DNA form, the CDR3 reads TGTGCCAGCAGCCGGACAGGGGCCGTGCAACCTTACTATGGCTACACCTTC.

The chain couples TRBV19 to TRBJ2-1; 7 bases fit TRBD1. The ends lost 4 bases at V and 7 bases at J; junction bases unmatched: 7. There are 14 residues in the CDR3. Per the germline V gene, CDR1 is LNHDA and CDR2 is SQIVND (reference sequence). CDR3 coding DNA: TGTGCCAGTAGTAAAACCGGGACAGCAAATGAGCAGTTCTTC. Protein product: CASSKTGTANEQFF.

CDR3 coding DNA: TGTGCCAGCAGCGTAGGAGGTTCGTACGATGAGCAGTTCTTC. It codes for CASSVGGSYDEQFF. The chain couples TRBV9 to TRBJ2-1, with no clear D. V was shortened by 0 bases and J by 8 bases, with 12 bases between the two germline ends. The CDR3 has 14 amino acids. In germline, CDR1 is SGDLS, CDR2 YYNGEE.

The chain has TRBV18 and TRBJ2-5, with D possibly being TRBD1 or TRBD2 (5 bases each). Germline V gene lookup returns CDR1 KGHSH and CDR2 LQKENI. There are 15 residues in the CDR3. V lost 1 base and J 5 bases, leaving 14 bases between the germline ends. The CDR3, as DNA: TGTGCCAGCTCACCACAAGAGGGGAGTGGGGAGACCCAGTACTTC. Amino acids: CASSPQEGSGETQYF.

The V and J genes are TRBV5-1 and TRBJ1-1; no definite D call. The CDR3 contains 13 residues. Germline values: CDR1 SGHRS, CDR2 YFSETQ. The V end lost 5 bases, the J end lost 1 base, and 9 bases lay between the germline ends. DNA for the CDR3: TGCGCCAGCAGTGATGCCTCGAACACTGAAGCTTTCTTT. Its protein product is CASSDASNTEAFF.

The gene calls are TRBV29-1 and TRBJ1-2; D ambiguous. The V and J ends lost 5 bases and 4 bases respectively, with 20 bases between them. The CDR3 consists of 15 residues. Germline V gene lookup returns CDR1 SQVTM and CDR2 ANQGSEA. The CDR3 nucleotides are TGCAGCGTTCCAAGATATAAACCTCCCATCTATGGCTACACCTTC. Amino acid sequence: CSVPRYKPPIYGYTF.

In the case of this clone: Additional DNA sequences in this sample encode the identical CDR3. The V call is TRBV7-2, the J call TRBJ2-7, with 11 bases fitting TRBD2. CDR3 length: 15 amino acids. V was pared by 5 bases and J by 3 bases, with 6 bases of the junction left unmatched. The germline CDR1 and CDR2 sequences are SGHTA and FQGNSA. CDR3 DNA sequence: TGTGCCAGCAGCCCCGGACTAGCGGGTAGCTACGAGCAGTACTTC. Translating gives CASSPGLAGSYEQYF. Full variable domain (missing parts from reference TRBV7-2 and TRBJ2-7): GAGVSQSPSNKVTEKGKDVELRCDPISGHTALYWYRQSLGQGLEFLIYFQGNSAPDKSGLPSDRFSAERTGGSVSTLTIQRTQQEDSAVYLCASSPGLAGSYEQYFGPGTRLTVT.

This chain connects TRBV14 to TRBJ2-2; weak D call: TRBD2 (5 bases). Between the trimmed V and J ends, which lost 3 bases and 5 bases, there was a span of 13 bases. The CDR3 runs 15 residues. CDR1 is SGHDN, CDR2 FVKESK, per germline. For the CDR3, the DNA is TGTGCCAGCAGCCAGACCATTGGGAGTACCGGGGAGCTGTTTTTT. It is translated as CASSQTIGSTGELFF.

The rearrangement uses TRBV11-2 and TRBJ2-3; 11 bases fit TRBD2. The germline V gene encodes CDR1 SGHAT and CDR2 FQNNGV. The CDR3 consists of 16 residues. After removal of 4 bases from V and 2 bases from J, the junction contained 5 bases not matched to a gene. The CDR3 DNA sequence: TGTGCCAGCAGCTGGGGACTAGCGGTAAACACAGATACGCAGTATTTT. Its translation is CASSWGLAVNTDTQYF.

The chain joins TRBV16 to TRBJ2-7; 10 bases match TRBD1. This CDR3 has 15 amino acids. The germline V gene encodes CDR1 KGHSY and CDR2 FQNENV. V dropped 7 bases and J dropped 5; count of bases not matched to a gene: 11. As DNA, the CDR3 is TGTGCCAGCAACATCAGGGGGACAGGGGCCGACGAGCAGTACTTC. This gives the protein CASNIRGTGADEQYF.

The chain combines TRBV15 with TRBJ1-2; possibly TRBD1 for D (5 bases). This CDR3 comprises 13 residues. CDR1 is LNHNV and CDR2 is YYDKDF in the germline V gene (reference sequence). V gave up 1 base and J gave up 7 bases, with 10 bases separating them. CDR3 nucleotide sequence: TGTGCCACCAGCAGAGCAACAGGTGTTGGCTACACCTTC. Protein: CATSRATGVGYTF. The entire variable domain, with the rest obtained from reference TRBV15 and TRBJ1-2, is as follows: DAMVIQNPRYQVTQFGKPVTLSCSQTLNHNVMYWYQQKSSQAPKLLFHYYDKDFNNEADTPDNFQSRRPNTSFCFLDIRSPGLGDTAMYLCATSRATGVGYTFGSGTRLTVV.

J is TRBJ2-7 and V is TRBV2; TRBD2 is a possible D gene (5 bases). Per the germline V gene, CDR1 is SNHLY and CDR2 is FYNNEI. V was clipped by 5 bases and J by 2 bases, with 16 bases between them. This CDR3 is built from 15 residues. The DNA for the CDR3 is TGTGCCAGCAGTCCTAACGGAGGCGGAGCCTACGAGCAGTACTTC. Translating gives CASSPNGGGAYEQYF.

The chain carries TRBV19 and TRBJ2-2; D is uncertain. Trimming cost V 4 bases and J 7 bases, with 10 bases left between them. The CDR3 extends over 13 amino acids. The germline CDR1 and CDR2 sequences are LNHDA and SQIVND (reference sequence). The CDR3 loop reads CASSKPSGGELFF. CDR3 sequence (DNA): TGTGCCAGTAGTAAACCCTCCGGCGGGGAGCTGTTTTTT.

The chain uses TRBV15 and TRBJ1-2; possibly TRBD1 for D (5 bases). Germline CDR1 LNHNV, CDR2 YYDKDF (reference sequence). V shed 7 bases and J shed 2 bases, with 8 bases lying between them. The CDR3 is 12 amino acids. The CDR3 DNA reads TGTGCCACCAAGGGACCCAACTATGGCTACACCTTC. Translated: CATKGPNYGYTF.

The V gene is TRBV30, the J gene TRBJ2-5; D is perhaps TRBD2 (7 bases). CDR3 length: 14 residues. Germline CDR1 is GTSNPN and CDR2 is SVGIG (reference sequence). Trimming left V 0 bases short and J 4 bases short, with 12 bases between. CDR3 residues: CAWSVGGGVETQYF. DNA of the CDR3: TGTGCCTGGAGTGTAGGCGGGGGCGTAGAGACCCAGTACTTC.

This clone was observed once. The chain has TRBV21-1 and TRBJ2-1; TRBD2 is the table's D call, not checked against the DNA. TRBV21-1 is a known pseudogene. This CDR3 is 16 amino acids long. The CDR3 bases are TGTGCCAGCAGCGCAGACCTAGCGGATCCCTACAATGAGCAGTTCTTC. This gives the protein CASSADLADPYNEQFF.

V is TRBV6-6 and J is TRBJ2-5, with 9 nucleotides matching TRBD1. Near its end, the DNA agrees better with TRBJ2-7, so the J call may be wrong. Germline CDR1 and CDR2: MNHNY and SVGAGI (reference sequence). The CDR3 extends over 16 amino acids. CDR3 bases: TGTGCCAGCAGTTACACCGGGACAGGGAGCTCCTACGAGCAGTACTTC. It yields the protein CASSYTGTGSSYEQYF.

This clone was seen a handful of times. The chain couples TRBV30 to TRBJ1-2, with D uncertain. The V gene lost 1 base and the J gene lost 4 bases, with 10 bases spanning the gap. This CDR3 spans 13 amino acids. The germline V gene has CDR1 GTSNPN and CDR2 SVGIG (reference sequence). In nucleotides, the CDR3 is TGTGCCTGGAGTGGGGTGTCGGGCTATGGCTACACCTTC. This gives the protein CAWSGVSGYGYTF.

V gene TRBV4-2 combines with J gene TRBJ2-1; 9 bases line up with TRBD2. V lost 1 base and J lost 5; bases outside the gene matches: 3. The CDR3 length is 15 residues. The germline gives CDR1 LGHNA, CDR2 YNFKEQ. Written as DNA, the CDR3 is TGTGCCAGCAGCCAAGCTGGGACTAGCCACAATGAGCAGTTCTTC. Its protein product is CASSQAGTSHNEQFF.

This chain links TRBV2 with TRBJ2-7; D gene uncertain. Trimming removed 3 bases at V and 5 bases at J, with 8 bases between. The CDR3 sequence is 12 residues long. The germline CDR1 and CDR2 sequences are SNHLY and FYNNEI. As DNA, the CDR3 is TGTGCCAGCAGTGAGTCCTTCCACGAGCAGTACTTC. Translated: CASSESFHEQYF. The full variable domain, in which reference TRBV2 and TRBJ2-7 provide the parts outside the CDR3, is EPEVTQTPSHQVTQMGQEVILRCVPISNHLYFYWYRQILGQKVEFLVSFYNNEISEKSEIFDDQFSVERPDGSNFTLKIRSTKLEDSAMYFCASSESFHEQYFGPGTRLTVT.

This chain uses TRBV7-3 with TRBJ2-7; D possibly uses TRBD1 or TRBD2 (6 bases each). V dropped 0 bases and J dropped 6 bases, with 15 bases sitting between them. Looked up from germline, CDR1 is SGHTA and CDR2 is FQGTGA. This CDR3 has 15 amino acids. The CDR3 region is CASSLTSGAGGEQYF. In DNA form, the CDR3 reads TGTGCCAGCAGCTTAACGTCGGGGGCAGGCGGCGAGCAGTACTTC.

This CDR3 is CASTAGEYNEQFF. DNA of the CDR3: TGTGCCAGCACGGCGGGGGAATACAATGAGCAGTTCTTC. This chain joins TRBV11-2 and TRBJ2-1; 7 positions match TRBD2. Trimming removed 7 bases from V and 4 bases from J; junction bases left unmatched: 4. The germline gives CDR1 SGHAT, CDR2 FQNNGV. This CDR3 comprises 13 residues.

The CDR3 here is CASSELLGETQYF. For the CDR3, the DNA is TGTGCCAGCAGCGAACTACTAGGCGAGACCCAGTACTTC. The chain is built from TRBV7-3 and TRBJ2-5; possible D gene TRBD2, 5 bases. The germline V gene has CDR1 SGHTA and CDR2 FQGTGA. The CDR3 has 13 residues. The V end lost 5 bases, the J end lost 5 bases, and 12 bases lay between the germline ends.

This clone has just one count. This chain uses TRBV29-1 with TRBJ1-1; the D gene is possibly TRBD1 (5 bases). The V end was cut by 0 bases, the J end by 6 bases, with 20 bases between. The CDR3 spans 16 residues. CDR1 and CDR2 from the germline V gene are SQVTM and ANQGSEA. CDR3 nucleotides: TGCAGCGTTGAAGATCGAGGTTCGCGACAGCGCGCTGAAGCTTTCTTT. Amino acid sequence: CSVEDRGSRQRAEAFF.

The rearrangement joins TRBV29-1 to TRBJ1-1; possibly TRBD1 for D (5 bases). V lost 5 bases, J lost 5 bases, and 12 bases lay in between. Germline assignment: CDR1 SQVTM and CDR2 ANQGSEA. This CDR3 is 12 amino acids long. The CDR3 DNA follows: TGCAGCGTTCACCAGGGAGGGACTGAAGCTTTCTTT. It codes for CSVHQGGTEAFF.

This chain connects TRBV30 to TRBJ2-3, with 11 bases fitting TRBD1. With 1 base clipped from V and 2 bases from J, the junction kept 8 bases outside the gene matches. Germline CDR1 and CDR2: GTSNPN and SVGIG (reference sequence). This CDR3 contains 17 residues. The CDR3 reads CAWSGPPGQGVTDTQYF. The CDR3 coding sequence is TGTGCCTGGAGTGGACCACCGGGACAGGGGGTCACAGATACGCAGTATTTT. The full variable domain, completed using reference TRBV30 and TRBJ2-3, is SQTIHQWPATLVQPVGSPLSLECTVEGTSNPNLYWYRQAAGRGLQLLFYSVGIGQISSEVPQNLSASRPQDRQFILSSKKLLLSDSGFYLCAWSGPPGQGVTDTQYFGPGTRLTVL.

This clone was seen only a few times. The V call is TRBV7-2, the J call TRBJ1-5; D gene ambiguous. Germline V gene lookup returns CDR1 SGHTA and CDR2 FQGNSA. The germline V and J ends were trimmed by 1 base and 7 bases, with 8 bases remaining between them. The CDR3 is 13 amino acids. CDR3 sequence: CASSLDGLQPQHF. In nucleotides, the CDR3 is TGTGCCAGCAGCTTAGACGGTTTGCAGCCCCAGCATTTT. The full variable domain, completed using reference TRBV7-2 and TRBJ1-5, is GAGVSQSPSNKVTEKGKDVELRCDPISGHTALYWYRQSLGQGLEFLIYFQGNSAPDKSGLPSDRFSAERTGGSVSTLTIQRTQQEDSAVYLCASSLDGLQPQHFGDGTRLSIL.

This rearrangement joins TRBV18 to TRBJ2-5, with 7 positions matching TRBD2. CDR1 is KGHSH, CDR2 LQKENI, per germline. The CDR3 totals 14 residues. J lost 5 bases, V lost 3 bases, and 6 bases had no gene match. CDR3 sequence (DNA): TGTGCCAGCTCACCGGGGGGGATTCTGGAGACCCAGTACTTC. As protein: CASSPGGILETQYF.

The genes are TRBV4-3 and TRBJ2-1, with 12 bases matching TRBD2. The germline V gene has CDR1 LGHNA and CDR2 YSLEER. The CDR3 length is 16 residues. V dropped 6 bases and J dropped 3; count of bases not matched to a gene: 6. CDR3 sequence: CASSSSGRAGYNEQFF. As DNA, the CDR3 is TGCGCCAGCAGTTCTAGCGGGAGGGCCGGCTACAATGAGCAGTTCTTC.

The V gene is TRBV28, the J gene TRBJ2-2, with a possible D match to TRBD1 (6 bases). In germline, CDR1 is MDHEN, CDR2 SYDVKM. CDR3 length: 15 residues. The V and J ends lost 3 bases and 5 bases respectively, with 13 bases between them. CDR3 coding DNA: TGTGCCAGCAGTTTGGGGCAGGGGTTAACCGGGGAGCTGTTTTTT. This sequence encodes CASSLGQGLTGELFF.

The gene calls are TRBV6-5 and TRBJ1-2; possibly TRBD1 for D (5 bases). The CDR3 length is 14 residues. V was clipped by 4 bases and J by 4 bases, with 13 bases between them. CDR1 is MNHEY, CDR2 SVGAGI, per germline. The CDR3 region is CASSSADSTYGYTF. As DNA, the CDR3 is TGTGCCAGCAGTTCCGCCGACAGTACCTATGGCTACACCTTC.